This T cell receptor beta chain is drawn from a study of blood T cell repertoires in COVID-19 (dated by TCRdb to 2018 to 2020). About the full investigation: The collaborator samples originated in the United States, Italy and Spain and spanned the acute and convalescent phases of COVID-19. The prospective study material was composed of cDNA or gDNA derived from T cells, B-cell-depleted T cells, or PBMCs. The dataset comprised deeply sampled blood TCRbeta repertoires from subjects exposed to, actively infected with, or recovered from COVID-19. The repertoires were released in a freely available public database intended as a resource for research on the immune response to SARS-CoV-2. Samples came from the ongoing ImmuneRACE study (first 160 participants) plus 1,254 subjects from 6 global collaborators. A de-identified subject ID, COVID-19 status, age in years and sex were almost always included in the sample metadata. Where HLA class I and class II types were available, the types were taken from metadata supplied by the sample provider, not from assay-based typing.

The paper as a whole reports these results and caveats: The quantity of clinical and demographic metadata differed by source and by participant and was supplied without curation.

The table lists this clone with a few counts. Its antigen specificity is not known. Base qualities are not recorded, but no much larger clone differs from it by a single base. TCRbeta CDR3 regions were amplified from genomic DNA by means of the immunoSEQ Assay, a bias-controlled multiplex PCR. The published analysis was carried out like this. Within the assay, amplification of reference gene primers was used to estimate how many nucleated cells each sample contained. Sequence reads were collapsed and filtered to measure the absolute abundance of every unique TCRbeta CDR3 rearrangement. Productive Simpson clonality was computed per sample as the square root of Simpson's diversity index over productive rearrangements. Here the immuneACCESS table is served through TCRdb, limited to in-frame sequences with V and J called. Missing clones are a known gap in these copies; in checked studies unresolved V genes cover under half, and the rest lacks a known reason. That table gives V, J and clone size, and the DNA gave D and trimming. Within this sample are roughly 100,000 clones, with 71% of them counted one time only. The top ten clones comprise 0.8% to 1% of the sample.

The CDR3, from cysteine to phenylalanine, totals 13 residues. The read is trimmed to its CDR3 DNA, 39 bases read in frame from base 1. For this chain, trimming is 0 bases at the V end and 8 bases at the J end, and the number of junction bases without a gene match is 2. CDR1 and CDR2 are read off the germline V gene as SGHRS and YFSETQ. Collaborating institutions collected whole blood in K2EDTA tubes following their own protocols. Collaborator samples were shipped for TCRbeta analysis as frozen whole blood, isolated PBMCs, or DNA extracted from either sample type. The receptor comes from a human donor with acute or convalescent COVID-19. The donor label of this sample is uncertain. The sequencing input was peripheral blood. The V gene is TRBV5-1 and the J gene is TRBJ1-2; 9 central bases correspond to TRBD1. The sequenced DNA: TGCGCCAGCAGCTTGGACAGGGGGCTCGGCTACACCTTC. Translation gives CASSLDRGLGYTF.